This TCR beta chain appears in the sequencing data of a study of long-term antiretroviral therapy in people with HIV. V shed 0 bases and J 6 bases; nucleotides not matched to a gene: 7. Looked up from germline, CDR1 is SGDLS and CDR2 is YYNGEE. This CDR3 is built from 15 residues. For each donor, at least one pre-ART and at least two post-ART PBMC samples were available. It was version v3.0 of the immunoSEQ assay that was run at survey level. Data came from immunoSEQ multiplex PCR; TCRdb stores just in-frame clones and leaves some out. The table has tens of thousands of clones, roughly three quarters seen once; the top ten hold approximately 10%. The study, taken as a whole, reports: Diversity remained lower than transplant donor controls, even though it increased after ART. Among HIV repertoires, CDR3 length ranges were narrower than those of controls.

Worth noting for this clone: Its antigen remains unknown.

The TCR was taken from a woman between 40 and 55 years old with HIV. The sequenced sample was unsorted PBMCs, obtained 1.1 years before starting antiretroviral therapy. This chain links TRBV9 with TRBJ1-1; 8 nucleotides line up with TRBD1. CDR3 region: CASSVVAGGFAEAFF. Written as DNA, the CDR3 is TGTGCCAGCAGCGTAGTGGCAGGGGGCTTCGCTGAAGCTTTCTTT.